The 26 T cell receptor beta chains below were found in one sample sequenced in a study of cytomegalovirus exposure and HLA in healthy donors. PCR involved 60 Vbeta and 13 Jbeta primers. TCRdb's table, derived via immunoSEQ multiplex PCR, lists solely in-frame clones and lacks some. The table includes approximately 150,000 clones, 80% to 90% detected once. Sequences were obtained from PBMCs. The receptors here all came from a woman between 40 and 55 years old in good health and CMV-seropositive.

V gene TRBV21-1 combines with J gene TRBJ1-5. TRBV21-1 is assigned pseudogene status. The CDR3 runs 15 residues. The CDR3 DNA is TGTGCCAGCAGCAAAGTCTCGGGGGGCGGACAGCCCCAGCATTTT. This gives the protein CASSKVSGGGQPQHF.

The V call is TRBV4-1, the J call TRBJ2-7, with TRBD2 identical over 8 bases. Trimming cost V 2 bases and J 0 bases; bases outside gene matches: 6. Germline assignment: CDR1 MGHRA and CDR2 YSYEKL. This CDR3 has 16 residues. The CDR3 nucleotides are TGCGCCAGCAGCCAAATTTACGGGGGGGCCTCCTACGAGCAGTACTTC. Translated: CASSQIYGGASYEQYF.

The chain joins TRBV7-3 to TRBJ2-7; 8 bases align to TRBD1. V shed 4 bases and J 6 bases; nucleotides not matched to a gene: 8. The CDR3 is made up of 14 amino acids. Germline lookup yields CDR1 SGHTA and CDR2 FQGTGA. The CDR3 DNA reads TGTGCCAGCAGCTCGCGACAGGGGTGGGGCGAGCAGTACTTC. Translation gives CASSSRQGWGEQYF.

The V and J genes are TRBV5-6 and TRBJ2-7; possible D gene TRBD1, 5 bases. CDR1 is SGHDT, CDR2 YYEEEE, per germline. Trimming shortened V by 0 bases and J by 4 bases, and 11 bases separated the two germline ends. The CDR3 sequence is 14 residues long. CDR3 loop: CASSLGGAPYEQYF. CDR3 coding DNA: TGTGCCAGCAGCTTGGGTGGGGCCCCGTACGAGCAGTACTTC.

V gene TRBV4-1 combines with J gene TRBJ1-6, with D perhaps TRBD1 (6 bases). From germline, CDR1 is MGHRA and CDR2 YSYEKL. The V end lost 3 bases, the J end lost 0 bases, and 12 bases lay between the germline ends. The CDR3 loop spans 17 amino acids. The CDR3, as DNA: TGCGCCAGCAGCCACGAAGGGGGTGACTCCTATAATTCACCCCTCCACTTT. Translation gives CASSHEGGDSYNSPLHF.

This clone occurred many times. This chain joins TRBV25-1 and TRBJ2-2, with 7 bases identical to TRBD2. With 2 bases clipped from V and 3 bases from J, the junction kept 0 bases outside the gene matches. Germline values: CDR1 MGHDK, CDR2 SYGVNS. The CDR3 extends over 14 amino acids. The CDR3 sequence: CASSEAGDTGELFF. CDR3 nucleotide sequence: TGTGCCAGCAGTGAAGCGGGGGACACCGGGGAGCTGTTTTTT.

This clone appeared a single time. The chain combines TRBV5-6 with TRBJ2-1; D perhaps matches TRBD1 (6 bases). CDR1 SGHDT and CDR2 YYEEEE come from the germline V gene. The ends were cut back, 2 bases at V and 0 bases at J, with 12 bases in the middle. The CDR3 sequence is 16 residues long. The CDR3 loop reads CASSFSQGSSYNEQFF. The DNA of the CDR3 is TGTGCCAGCAGCTTTAGTCAGGGGAGCTCCTACAATGAGCAGTTCTTC.

This rearrangement joins TRBV7-9 to TRBJ1-1, with D maybe TRBD1 (5 bases). CDR3 size: 16 residues. In germline, CDR1 is SEHNR, CDR2 FQNEAQ (reference sequence). The ends were cut back, 1 base at V and 2 bases at J, with 14 bases in the middle. Here the CDR3 reads CASSLEGSGLNTEAFF. The CDR3 bases are TGTGCCAGCAGCTTAGAGGGGTCAGGTCTCAACACTGAAGCTTTCTTT.

CDR3 nucleotides: TGTGCCAGCAGCCCCCCGAGCCGCTACGAGCAGTACTTC. This encodes CASSPPSRYEQYF. The rearrangement links TRBV13 to TRBJ2-7; D is unclear. Germline V gene sequence: CDR1 PRHDT, CDR2 FYEKMQ (reference sequence). The CDR3 has 13 residues. V lost 5 bases, J lost 3 bases, and 11 bases lay in between.

This chain joins TRBV11-3 and TRBJ2-5, with D possibly matching TRBD2 (5 bases). Trimming took 4 bases from V and 5 from J, leaving 11 bases between them. Germline CDR1 is SGHNT and CDR2 is YENEEA. The CDR3 consists of 13 residues. The CDR3 DNA follows: TGTGCCAGCAGCTCCTCTAGCTTGGAGACCCAGTACTTC. Translating gives CASSSSSLETQYF.

The chain couples TRBV15 to TRBJ2-2; D perhaps matches TRBD2 (7 bases). The CDR3 contains 19 residues. CDR1 and CDR2 from the germline V gene are LNHNV and YYDKDF (reference sequence). V gave up 5 bases and J gave up 3 bases, with 25 bases separating them. CDR3 amino acids: CATSALRGPYREDTGELFF. DNA of the CDR3: TGTGCCACCAGCGCATTACGGGGGCCGTATCGGGAGGACACCGGGGAGCTGTTTTTT. Looking up the rest from reference TRBV15 and TRBJ2-2 gives the full variable domain: DAMVIQNPRYQVTQFGKPVTLSCSQTLNHNVMYWYQQKSSQAPKLLFHYYDKDFNNEADTPDNFQSRRPNTSFCFLDIRSPGLGDTAMYLCATSALRGPYREDTGELFFGEGSRLTVL.

The rearrangement joins TRBV4-3 to TRBJ2-5; 7 positions agree with TRBD1. TRBJ2-7 explains the end of the DNA better; the J call may be wrong. This CDR3 contains 15 residues. CDR1 and CDR2 from the germline V gene are LGHNA and YSLEER. CDR3 DNA: TGCGCCAGCAGCCAAGGCAGGGGGAAGGGCTACGAGCAGTACTTC. Protein: CASSQGRGKGYEQYF.

This clone was counted only a few times. The chain carries TRBV19 and TRBJ1-5, with TRBD1 as a possible D gene (6 bases). V was trimmed by 8 bases and J by 4 bases, leaving 15 bases between them. This CDR3 is 14 amino acids long. Germline-derived CDR1 and CDR2 are LNHDA and SQIVND (reference sequence). CDR3 region: CASHHRVGNQPQHF. Here the CDR3 DNA reads TGTGCCAGTCACCACAGGGTAGGGAATCAGCCCCAGCATTTT.

The rearrangement uses TRBV9 and TRBJ2-3; 7 bases match TRBD2. The CDR3 consists of 15 residues. Losses at the gene ends were 5 bases for V and 5 bases for J; bases not matched to a gene: 11. Germline lookup yields CDR1 SGDLS and CDR2 YYNGEE. The CDR3 coding sequence is TGTGCCAGCAGTCTCGCCGGAGCGGGGTTAGATACGCAGTATTTT. This gives the protein CASSLAGAGLDTQYF.

This rearrangement joins TRBV2 to TRBJ2-1; D not resolved. Germline V gene lookup returns CDR1 SNHLY and CDR2 FYNNEI. V was clipped by 1 base and J by 3 bases, with 10 bases between them. The CDR3 extends over 15 amino acids. In nucleotides, the CDR3 is TGTGCCAGCAGTGAAGGCCAGGTACTCTACAATGAGCAGTTCTTC. The encoded protein is CASSEGQVLYNEQFF.

A remark on this clone: Because the CDR3's place on the DNA is in doubt, the DNA is left out and the CDR3 is given as listed by TCRdb. The V call is TRBV28, the J call TRBJ1-1. Germline V gene sequence: CDR1 MDHEN, CDR2 SYDVKM. Termini included, the CDR3 measures 15 amino acids. CDR3 residues: CASSPSGRGNTEAFF.

The rearrangement joins TRBV19 to TRBJ1-1; D might be TRBD1 (6 bases). With 9 bases removed from V and 5 bases from J, the gap between germline ends came to 22 bases. This CDR3 region has 15 residues. Germline assignment: CDR1 LNHDA and CDR2 SQIVND (reference sequence). CDR3 residues: CASWDTQRGGTEAFF. CDR3 nucleotide sequence: TGTGCCAGCTGGGACACACAAAGAGGAGGAACTGAAGCTTTCTTT.

About this clone itself: Other nucleotide sequences from this sample produce the same CDR3. The chain uses TRBV4-1 and TRBJ1-1; the D is unclear. CDR1 MGHRA and CDR2 YSYEKL come from the germline V gene. With 0 bases removed from V and 1 base from J, the gap between germline ends came to 9 bases. The CDR3 extends over 15 amino acids. The CDR3 sequence: CASSQEERKNTEAFF. The DNA for the CDR3 is TGCGCCAGCAGCCAAGAAGAGCGGAAGAACACTGAAGCTTTCTTT.

CDR3 sequence reads: CASVMGGNTGELFF. The CDR3 nucleotides read TGTGCCAGCGTGATGGGGGGGAACACCGGGGAGCTGTTTTTT. The chain links TRBV2 to TRBJ2-2; D is perhaps TRBD2 (6 bases). V gave up 8 bases and J gave up 1 base, with 11 bases separating them. In germline, CDR1 is SNHLY, CDR2 FYNNEI. CDR3 size: 14 residues.

In its sample, this clone was seen a few times. The genes are TRBV4-3 and TRBJ1-4, with D hard to call. The CDR3 loop spans 17 amino acids. From germline, CDR1 is LGHNA and CDR2 YSLEER. With 0 bases removed from V and 0 bases from J, the gap between germline ends came to 11 bases. The CDR3 sequence: CASSQDRFSATNEKLFF. The DNA of the CDR3 is TGCGCCAGCAGCCAAGATCGGTTTAGTGCAACTAATGAAAAACTGTTTTTT.

Of note for this clone: In the same sample, other DNA sequences code for this CDR3. The chain recombines TRBV4-1 with TRBJ1-5; D unresolved. Germline values: CDR1 MGHRA, CDR2 YSYEKL. With 6 bases removed from V and 1 base from J, the gap between germline ends came to 10 bases. The CDR3 runs to 14 residues. The CDR3 loop is CASSHPLSNQPQHF. For the CDR3, the DNA is TGCGCCAGCAGTCACCCTCTAAGCAATCAGCCCCAGCATTTT.

This rearrangement joins TRBV4-2 to TRBJ2-7, with TRBD2 matching over 7 bases. CDR3 length: 14 residues. Germline CDR1 is LGHNA and CDR2 is YNFKEQ. V was pared by 3 bases and J by 0 bases, with 2 bases of the junction left unmatched. The CDR3 spells CASSHGGGSYEQYF. CDR3 bases: TGTGCCAGCAGCCACGGCGGGGGCTCCTACGAGCAGTACTTC.

This chain joins TRBV28 and TRBJ2-5, with 14 bases fitting TRBD2. Germline CDR1 MDHEN, CDR2 SYDVKM. This CDR3 is 16 amino acids long. Germline trimming cut 5 bases from V and 7 bases from J; bases unmatched to any gene: 9. CDR3 DNA: TGTGCCAGCAGTCCCCAGACTAGCGGGGGGGCGGGGACCCAGTACTTC. This codes for CASSPQTSGGAGTQYF. Using reference TRBV28 and TRBJ2-5 for the parts outside the CDR3, the full variable domain is DVKVTQSSRYLVKRTGEKVFLECVQDMDHENMFWYRQDPGLGLRLIYFSYDVKMKEKGDIPEGYSVSREKKERFSLILESASTNQTSMYLCASSPQTSGGAGTQYFGPGTRLLVL.

The rearrangement joins TRBV5-6 to TRBJ2-1; 9 bases agree with TRBD1. V lost 0 bases, J lost 9 bases, and 7 bases stayed unmatched. The CDR3 extends over 15 amino acids. Germline lookup yields CDR1 SGHDT and CDR2 YYEEEE. The CDR3 DNA is TGTGCCAGCAGCTTGGGGGGGGGACAGGGTGGTGAGCAGTTCTTC. Translation gives CASSLGGGQGGEQFF.

The chain recombines TRBV19 with TRBJ2-5; TRBD2 agrees at 11 bases. Germline V gene lookup returns CDR1 LNHDA and CDR2 SQIVND (reference sequence). The J segment lost 0 bases and the V segment lost 7 bases, leaving 4 bases of the junction unmatched. The CDR3 has 15 residues. CDR3 sequence reads: CASTGTSGYQETQYF. The CDR3 region has the DNA TGTGCCAGTACGGGGACTAGCGGTTACCAAGAGACCCAGTACTTC.

V and J are TRBV6-1 and TRBJ2-7; TRBD1 aligns across 9 bases. Germline CDR1 is MNHNS and CDR2 is SASEGT. V lost 6 bases, J lost 2 bases, and 2 bases stayed unmatched. This CDR3 has 13 residues. CDR3 DNA sequence: TGTGCCAGCAGGGGACAGGGCCCCTACGAGCAGTACTTC. It is translated as CASRGQGPYEQYF.